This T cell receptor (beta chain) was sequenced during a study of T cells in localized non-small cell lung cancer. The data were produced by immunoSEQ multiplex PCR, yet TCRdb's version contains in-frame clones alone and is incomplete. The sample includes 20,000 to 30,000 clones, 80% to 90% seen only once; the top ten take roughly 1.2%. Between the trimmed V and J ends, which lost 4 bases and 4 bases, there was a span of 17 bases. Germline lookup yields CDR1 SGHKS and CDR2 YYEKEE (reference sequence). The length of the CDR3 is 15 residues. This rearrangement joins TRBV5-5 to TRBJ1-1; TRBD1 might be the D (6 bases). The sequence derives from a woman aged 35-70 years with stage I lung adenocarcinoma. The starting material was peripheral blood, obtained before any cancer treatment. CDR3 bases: TGTGCCAGCAGCCAAGGGGGACTACGGGTCACTGAAGCTTTCTTT. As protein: CASSQGGLRVTEAFF. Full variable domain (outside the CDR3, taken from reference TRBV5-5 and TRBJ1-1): DAGVTQSPTHLIKTRGQQVTLRCSPISGHKSVSWYQQVLGQGPQFIFQYYEKEERGRGNFPDRFSARQFPNYSSELNVNALLLGDSALYLCASSQGGLRVTEAFFGQGTRLTVV.